A single sample is the source of the 20 T cell receptor beta chains below, sequenced in a study of blood T cell repertoires in COVID-19. The assay was immunoSEQ multiplex PCR, and TCRdb's table has in-frame clones only and misses some. The table lists fewer than 300,000 clones, about nine tenths of them singletons. The sequenced material came from peripheral blood. The receptors come from a man aged 50 to 60 with COVID-19, enrolled during active disease.

This sequence joins TRBV30 and TRBJ1-2; 7 nucleotides agree with TRBD1. Germline V gene lookup returns CDR1 GTSNPN and CDR2 SVGIG (reference sequence). CDR3 length: 14 residues. The V segment lost 3 bases and the J segment 2 bases; nucleotides outside the gene matches: 6. CDR3 sequence: CAWRPTGSNYGYTF. The CDR3 nucleotides are TGTGCCTGGAGACCGACAGGGTCGAACTATGGCTACACCTTC.

The sample holds one count of this clone. The chain joins TRBV2 to TRBJ2-7; D is perhaps TRBD1 (6 bases). CDR3 length equals 13 residues. Germline V gene data show CDR1 as SNHLY and CDR2 as FYNNEI. V was pared by 3 bases and J by 4 bases, with 10 bases between. The CDR3 DNA reads as TGTGCCAGCAGTGACACAGGGAGTTACGAGCAGTACTTC. Its translation is CASSDTGSYEQYF. The entire variable domain, with the rest obtained from reference TRBV2 and TRBJ2-7, is as follows: EPEVTQTPSHQVTQMGQEVILRCVPISNHLYFYWYRQILGQKVEFLVSFYNNEISEKSEIFDDQFSVERPDGSNFTLKIRSTKLEDSAMYFCASSDTGSYEQYFGPGTRLTVT.

CDR3 nucleotides: TGTGCCAGCAGCGGGCCGGGACAGGGCACCAATCAGCCCCAGCATTTT. This encodes CASSGPGQGTNQPQHF. V gene TRBV7-8 combines with J gene TRBJ1-5, with 9 bases identical to TRBD1. Trimming removed 5 bases from V and 3 bases from J; junction bases left unmatched: 8. The CDR3 has 16 residues. Germline V gene lookup returns CDR1 SGHVS and CDR2 FQNEAQ.

The chain is built from TRBV6-4 and TRBJ1-6; 9 nucleotides line up with TRBD1. The CDR3 sequence is 16 residues long. V gave up 7 bases and J gave up 9 bases; unmatched junction bases: 13. Germline V CDR1 and CDR2: MRHNA, SNTAGT. CDR3 nucleotide sequence: TGTGCCAGCACCCTGGACAGGGGCCCCTTGGGTTCACCCCTCCACTTT. It encodes CASTLDRGPLGSPLHF.

This sequence joins TRBV6-5 and TRBJ2-7; 11 bases match TRBD1. The junction had 5 bases not matched to a gene; V was cut back by 6 bases and J by 4 bases. Germline V gene sequence: CDR1 MNHEY, CDR2 SVGAGI. CDR3 length: 14 amino acids. In DNA, the CDR3 is TGTGCCAGCAGCTCTGGACAGGGGGCGTACGAGCAGTACTTC. Protein product: CASSSGQGAYEQYF.

The chain has TRBV19 and TRBJ2-2, with 7 bases identical to TRBD2. The V and J ends lost 3 bases and 0 bases, in that order; junction bases with no gene match: 7. CDR3 length: 17 amino acids. Looked up from germline, CDR1 is LNHDA and CDR2 is SQIVND (reference sequence). The CDR3 sequence: CASSMRGGSANTGELFF. The CDR3 coding sequence is TGTGCCAGTAGTATGCGGGGAGGGAGTGCGAACACCGGGGAGCTGTTTTTT.

This sequence joins TRBV24-1 and TRBJ2-1; the D is unclear. The CDR3 has 11 residues. Germline V gene lookup returns CDR1 KGHDR and CDR2 SFDVKD. V lost 5 bases, J lost 9 bases, and 7 bases lay in between. The CDR3 loop reads CATSVGSEQFF. The CDR3 coding sequence is TGTGCCACCAGTGTTGGTAGTGAGCAGTTCTTC.

The V call is TRBV5-1, the J call TRBJ1-6, with no clear D. Deletions cut 3 bases from V and 0 bases from J, with 10 bases between. The CDR3 totals 16 residues. Germline V CDR1 and CDR2: SGHRS, YFSETQ. The CDR3 coding sequence is TGCGCCAGCAGCTCGACATACAACTCCTATAATTCACCCCTCCACTTT. Translation: CASSSTYNSYNSPLHF.

The chain recombines TRBV6-1 with TRBJ1-3; D uncertain. CDR3 length: 17 residues. The V and J ends lost 2 bases and 0 bases respectively, with 14 bases between them. Germline CDR1 is MNHNS and CDR2 is SASEGT. CDR3 nucleotides: TGTGCCAGCAGTGAATGGGCAGGAAGCCCCTCTGGAAACACCATATATTTT. Translating gives CASSEWAGSPSGNTIYF.

The chain uses TRBV9 and TRBJ2-3, with a weak D call TRBD1 (6 bases). Looked up from germline, CDR1 is SGDLS and CDR2 is YYNGEE. Trimming stripped 0 bases from V and 6 bases from J, with 8 bases between. The CDR3 length is 13 residues. CDR3 amino acids: CASSVDQGDTQYF. The CDR3, as DNA: TGTGCCAGCAGCGTAGATCAGGGGGATACGCAGTATTTT. Supplemented by reference TRBV9 and TRBJ2-3, the full variable domain reads DSGVTQTPKHLITATGQRVTLRCSPRSGDLSVYWYQQSLDQGLQFLIQYYNGEERAKGNILERFSAQQFPDLHSELNLSSLELGDSALYFCASSVDQGDTQYFGPGTRLTVL.

This clone was seen a single time. The chain couples TRBV2 to TRBJ1-6; D unresolved. The germline V gene has CDR1 SNHLY and CDR2 FYNNEI. Trimming cost V 4 bases and J 5 bases, with 6 bases left between them. The CDR3 consists of 13 residues. CDR3 sequence (DNA): TGTGCCAGCAGTGGGCAGAATAATTCACCCCTCCACTTT. Translating it yields CASSGQNNSPLHF.

This clone has a single count. This chain uses TRBV5-4 with TRBJ2-1; 10 positions match TRBD2. Germline V gene lookup returns CDR1 SGHNT and CDR2 YYREEE (reference sequence). V shed 4 bases, J shed 6 bases, and the junction held 7 bases outside the gene matches. This CDR3 contains 15 residues. The CDR3 DNA reads as TGTGCCAGCAGCCCTAGCGGGAGAGGTGGCAATGAGCAGTTCTTC. Its translation: CASSPSGRGGNEQFF.

In the case of this clone: The same CDR3 can be traced to other DNA sequences in this sample. CDR3 DNA sequence: TGTGCCAGTAGTATAGTTCAGGGGGCGAACACCGGGGAGCTGTTTTTT. It translates to CASSIVQGANTGELFF. The J gene is TRBJ2-2, the V gene TRBV19; TRBD1 matches 7 bases. Per germline, CDR1 LNHDA and CDR2 SQIVND (reference sequence). The CDR3 has 16 amino acids. V trimming: 1 base; J trimming: 0 bases; junction bases outside the gene matches: 2.

The chain is built from TRBV7-9 and TRBJ1-2, with TRBD1 matching 10 bases. The V segment lost 0 bases and the J segment 7 bases; nucleotides outside the gene matches: 11. Looked up from germline, CDR1 is SEHNR and CDR2 is FQNEAQ (reference sequence). The CDR3 is made up of 17 amino acids. The DNA for the CDR3 is TGTGCCAGCAGCTTAGCCGGGACAGGGGTCTCCGGTGGTGGCTACACCTTC. Its protein product is CASSLAGTGVSGGGYTF.

The V and J genes are TRBV27 and TRBJ2-5; 7 bases fit TRBD2. CDR1 is MNHEY and CDR2 is SMNVEV in the germline V gene (reference sequence). This CDR3 is built from 14 residues. The CDR3 DNA sequence: TGTGTCGCGGGACTATCCTTTAGAGGGGAGACCCAGTACTTC. This encodes CVAGLSFRGETQYF.

The CDR3 sequence: CAPVRGQPKIGYGYTF. In nucleotides, the CDR3 is TGTGCCCCGGTCAGGGGACAGCCAAAGATAGGCTATGGCTACACCTTC. V gene TRBV10-3 combines with J gene TRBJ1-2; TRBD1 matches at 7 bases. The length of the CDR3 is 16 residues. Trimming removed 11 bases from V and 4 bases from J; junction bases left unmatched: 19. Germline CDR1 and CDR2: ENHRY and SYGVKD.

For the CDR3, the DNA is TGTGCCAGTAGTAATGCCGGGACAGGTTTTTCTCCCTATCAGCCCCAGCATTTT. Translation gives CASSNAGTGFSPYQPQHF. The V and J genes are TRBV19 and TRBJ1-5; 8 bases fit TRBD1. This CDR3 contains 18 residues. CDR1 is LNHDA, CDR2 SQIVND, per germline (reference sequence). J lost 5 bases, V lost 4 bases, and 16 bases had no gene match.

CDR3 sequence (DNA): TGTGCCAGTAGTTCACAGGGGAGACTTAATTCACCCCTCCACTTT. It encodes CASSSQGRLNSPLHF. This chain joins TRBV19 and TRBJ1-6, with 7 bases aligning to TRBD1. In germline, CDR1 is LNHDA, CDR2 SQIVND (reference sequence). J lost 6 bases, V lost 5 bases, and 7 bases had no gene match. The CDR3 spans 15 residues.

This clone has just one count. The chain links TRBV3-1 (or the pseudogene TRBV3-2) to TRBJ2-3; perhaps TRBD2 as D (6 bases). Trimming shortened V by 0 bases and J by 9 bases, and 10 bases separated the two germline ends. Looked up from germline, CDR1 is LGHDT and CDR2 is YNNKEL (reference sequence). The CDR3 spans 13 residues. The CDR3 region is CASSQDPGLTQYF. CDR3 DNA sequence: TGTGCCAGCAGCCAAGATCCGGGACTGACGCAGTATTTT.

With regard to this clone: Other DNA sequences in this specimen translate into the identical CDR3. The J gene is TRBJ1-5, the V gene TRBV7-2; TRBD1 matches at 9 bases. Germline lookup yields CDR1 SGHTA and CDR2 FQGNSA. CDR3 length equals 14 residues. Trimming at V came to 3 bases and at J to 4 bases, leaving 1 base not matched to a gene. The CDR3 here is CASSLDRGNQPQHF. Written as DNA, the CDR3 is TGTGCCAGCAGCTTGGACAGGGGAAATCAGCCCCAGCATTTT. Looking up the rest from reference TRBV7-2 and TRBJ1-5 gives the full variable domain: GAGVSQSPSNKVTEKGKDVELRCDPISGHTALYWYRQSLGQGLEFLIYFQGNSAPDKSGLPSDRFSAERTGGSVSTLTIQRTQQEDSAVYLCASSLDRGNQPQHFGDGTRLSIL.